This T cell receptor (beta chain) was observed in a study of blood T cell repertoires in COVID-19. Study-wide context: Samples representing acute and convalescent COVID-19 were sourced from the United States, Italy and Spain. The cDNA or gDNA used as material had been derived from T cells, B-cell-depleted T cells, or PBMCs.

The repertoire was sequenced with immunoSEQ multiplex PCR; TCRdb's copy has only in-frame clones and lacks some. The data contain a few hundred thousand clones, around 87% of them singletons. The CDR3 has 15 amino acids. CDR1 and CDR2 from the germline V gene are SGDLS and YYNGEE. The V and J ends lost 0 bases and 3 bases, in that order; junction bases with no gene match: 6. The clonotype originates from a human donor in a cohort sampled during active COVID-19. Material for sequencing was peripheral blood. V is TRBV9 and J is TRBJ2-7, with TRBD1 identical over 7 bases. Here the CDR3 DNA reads TGTGCCAGCAGCGTAGGGGTAGGGGGCGTCTACGAGCAGTACTTC. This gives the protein CASSVGVGGVYEQYF.